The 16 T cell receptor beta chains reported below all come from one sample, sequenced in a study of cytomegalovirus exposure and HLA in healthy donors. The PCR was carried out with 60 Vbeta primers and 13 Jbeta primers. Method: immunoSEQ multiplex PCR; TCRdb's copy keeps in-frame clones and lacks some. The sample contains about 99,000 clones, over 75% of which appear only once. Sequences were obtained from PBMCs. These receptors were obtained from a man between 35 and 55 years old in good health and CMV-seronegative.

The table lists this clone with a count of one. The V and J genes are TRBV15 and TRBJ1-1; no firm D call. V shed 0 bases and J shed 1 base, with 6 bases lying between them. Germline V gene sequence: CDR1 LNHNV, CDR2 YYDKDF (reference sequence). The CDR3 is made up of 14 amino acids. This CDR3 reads CATSRDRGNTEAFF. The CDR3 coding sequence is TGTGCCACCAGCAGAGATCGCGGGAACACTGAAGCTTTCTTT. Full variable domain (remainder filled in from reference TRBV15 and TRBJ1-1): DAMVIQNPRYQVTQFGKPVTLSCSQTLNHNVMYWYQQKSSQAPKLLFHYYDKDFNNEADTPDNFQSRRPNTSFCFLDIRSPGLGDTAMYLCATSRDRGNTEAFFGQGTRLTVV.

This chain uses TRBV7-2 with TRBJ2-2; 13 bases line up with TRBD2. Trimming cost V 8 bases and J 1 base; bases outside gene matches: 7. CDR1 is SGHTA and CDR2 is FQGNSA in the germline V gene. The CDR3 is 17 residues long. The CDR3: CASGRTSGGLNTGELFF. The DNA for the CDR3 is TGTGCCAGCGGACGGACTAGCGGGGGACTGAACACCGGGGAGCTGTTTTTT.

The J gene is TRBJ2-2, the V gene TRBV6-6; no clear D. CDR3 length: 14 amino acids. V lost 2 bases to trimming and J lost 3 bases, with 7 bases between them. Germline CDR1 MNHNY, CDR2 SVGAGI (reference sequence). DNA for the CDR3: TGTGCCAGCAGTTACCTGGCGGACACCGGGGAGCTGTTTTTT. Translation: CASSYLADTGELFF.

CDR3 sequence reads: CASSLNPRARYNEQFF. The DNA for the CDR3 is TGTGCCAGCAGCTTAAACCCGAGGGCTAGGTACAATGAGCAGTTCTTC. The V and J genes are TRBV7-8 and TRBJ2-1; TRBD2 might be the D (5 bases). V was trimmed by 2 bases and J by 4 bases, leaving 15 bases between them. Germline-derived CDR1 and CDR2 are SGHVS and FQNEAQ. The CDR3 consists of 16 residues. Full variable domain (outside the CDR3, taken from reference TRBV7-8 and TRBJ2-1): GAGVSQSPRYKVAKRGQDVALRCDPISGHVSLFWYQQALGQGPEFLTYFQNEAQLDKSGLPSDRFFAERPEGSVSTLKIQRTQQEDSAVYLCASSLNPRARYNEQFFGPGTRLTVL.

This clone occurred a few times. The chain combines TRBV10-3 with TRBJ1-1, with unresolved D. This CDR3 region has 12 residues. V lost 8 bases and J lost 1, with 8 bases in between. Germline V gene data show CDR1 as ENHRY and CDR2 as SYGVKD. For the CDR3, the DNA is TGTGCCATCCAAACCGGGAACACTGAAGCTTTCTTT. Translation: CAIQTGNTEAFF.

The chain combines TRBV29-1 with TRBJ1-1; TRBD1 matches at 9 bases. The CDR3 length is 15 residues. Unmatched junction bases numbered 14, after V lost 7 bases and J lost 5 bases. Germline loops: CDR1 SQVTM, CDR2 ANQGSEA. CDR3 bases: TGCAGCGACCTAGACAGGGGGAGGGTCGATACTGAAGCTTTCTTT. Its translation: CSDLDRGRVDTEAFF.

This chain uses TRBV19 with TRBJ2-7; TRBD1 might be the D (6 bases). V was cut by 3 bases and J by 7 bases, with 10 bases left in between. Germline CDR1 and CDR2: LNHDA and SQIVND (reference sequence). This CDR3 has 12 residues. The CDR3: CASSMGAAEQYF. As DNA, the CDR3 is TGTGCCAGTAGTATGGGGGCCGCGGAGCAGTACTTC.

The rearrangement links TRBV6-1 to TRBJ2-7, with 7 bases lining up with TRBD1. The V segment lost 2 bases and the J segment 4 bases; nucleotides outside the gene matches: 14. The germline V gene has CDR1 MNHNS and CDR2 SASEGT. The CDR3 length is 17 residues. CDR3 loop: CASSERGRGGLRYEQYF. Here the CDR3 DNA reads TGTGCCAGCAGTGAAAGGGGGAGAGGGGGCTTGAGATACGAGCAGTACTTC.

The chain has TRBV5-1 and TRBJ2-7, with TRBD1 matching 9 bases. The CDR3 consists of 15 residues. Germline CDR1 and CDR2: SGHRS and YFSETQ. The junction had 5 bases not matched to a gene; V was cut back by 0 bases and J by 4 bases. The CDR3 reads CASSLEQGAGYEQYF. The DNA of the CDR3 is TGCGCCAGCAGCTTGGAACAGGGGGCAGGGTACGAGCAGTACTTC.

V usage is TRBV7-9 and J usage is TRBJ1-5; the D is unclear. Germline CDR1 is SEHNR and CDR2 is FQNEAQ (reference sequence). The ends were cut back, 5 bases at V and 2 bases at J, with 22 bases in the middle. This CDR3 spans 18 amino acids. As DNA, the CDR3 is TGTGCCAGCAGCAAGACCGAGGGCCTCGCTGATGGCAATCAGCCCCAGCATTTT. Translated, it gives CASSKTEGLADGNQPQHF.

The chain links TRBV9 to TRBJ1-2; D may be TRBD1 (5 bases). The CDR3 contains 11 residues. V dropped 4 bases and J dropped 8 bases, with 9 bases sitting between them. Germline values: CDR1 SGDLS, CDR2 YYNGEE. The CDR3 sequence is CASSPGSGYTF. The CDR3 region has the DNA TGTGCCAGCAGCCCAGGGTCAGGCTACACCTTC. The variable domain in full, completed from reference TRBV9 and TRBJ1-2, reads DSGVTQTPKHLITATGQRVTLRCSPRSGDLSVYWYQQSLDQGLQFLIQYYNGEERAKGNILERFSAQQFPDLHSELNLSSLELGDSALYFCASSPGSGYTFGSGTRLTVV.

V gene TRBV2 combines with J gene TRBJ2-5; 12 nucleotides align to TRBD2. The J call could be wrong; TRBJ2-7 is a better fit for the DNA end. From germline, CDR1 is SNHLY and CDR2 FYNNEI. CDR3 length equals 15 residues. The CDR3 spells CASSSSGGAMNEQYF. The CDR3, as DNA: TGTGCCAGCAGTTCTAGCGGGGGGGCGATGAACGAGCAGTACTTC.

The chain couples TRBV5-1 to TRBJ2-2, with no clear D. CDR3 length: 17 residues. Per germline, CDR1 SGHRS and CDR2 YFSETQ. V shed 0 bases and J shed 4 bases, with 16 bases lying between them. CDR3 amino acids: CASSLDAGAPATGELFF. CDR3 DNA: TGCGCCAGCAGCTTGGATGCAGGCGCCCCCGCCACCGGGGAGCTGTTTTTT.

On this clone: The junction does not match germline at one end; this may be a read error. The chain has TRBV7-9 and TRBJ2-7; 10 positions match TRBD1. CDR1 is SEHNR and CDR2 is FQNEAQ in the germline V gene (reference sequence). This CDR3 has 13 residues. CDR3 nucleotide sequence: TGTTCCAGCCACCGGACAGGGGGCTACGAGCAGTACTTC. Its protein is CSSHRTGGYEQYF.

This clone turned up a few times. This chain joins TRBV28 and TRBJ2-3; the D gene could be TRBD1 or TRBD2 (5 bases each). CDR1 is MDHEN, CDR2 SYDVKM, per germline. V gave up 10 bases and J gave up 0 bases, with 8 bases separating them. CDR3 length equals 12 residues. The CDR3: CATRESTDTQYF. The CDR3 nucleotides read TGTGCCACCAGGGAGAGCACAGATACGCAGTATTTT.

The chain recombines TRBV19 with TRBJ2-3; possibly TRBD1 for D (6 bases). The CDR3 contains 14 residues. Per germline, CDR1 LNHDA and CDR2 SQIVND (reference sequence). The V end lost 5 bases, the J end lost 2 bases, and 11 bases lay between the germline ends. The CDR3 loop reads CASSPDSNTDTQYF. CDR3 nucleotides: TGTGCCAGTAGTCCGGACAGTAACACAGATACGCAGTATTTT.